A single sample is the source of the 13 T cell receptor beta chains below, sequenced in a study of T cell responses to AZD1222 COVID-19 vaccine (dated by TCRdb to the early 2020s). Receptor amplification or capture employed the immunoSEQ multiplex PCR assay. The immuneACCESS repertoire file appears here via TCRdb, limited to in-frame rearrangements. These files lack a portion of the clones; in checked studies, under half of the deficit traces to unresolved V genes, and the cause of the others is not known. The sample yields 83,000 or so clones; less than 95% were counted once. Around 28% of the sample is in the top ten clones. Interpreted using the paper, the time point label stands for: about 28 days (+/-7) after the second vaccine dose. The sample was peripheral blood, taken 28 days after the second AZD1222 dose. The source is an adult who received the AZD1222 COVID-19 vaccine.

This chain joins TRBV5-8 and TRBJ2-3; 7 bases map to TRBD2. J was trimmed by 0 bases and V by 7 bases; bases with no gene match: 14. The CDR3 length is 17 residues. From germline, CDR1 is SGHTS and CDR2 YDEGEE. The CDR3 loop reads CASLTGSSGGSTDTQYF. In nucleotides, the CDR3 is TGTGCCAGCTTGACCGGGTCTAGCGGAGGGAGCACAGATACGCAGTATTTT. The complete variable domain, with remaining parts taken from reference TRBV5-8 and TRBJ2-3, reads EAGVTQSPTHLIKTRGQQATLRCSPISGHTSVYWYQQALGLGLQFLLWYDEGEERNRGNFPPRFSGRQFPNYSSELNVNALELEDSALYLCASLTGSSGGSTDTQYFGPGTRLTVL.

This chain uses TRBV5-1 with TRBJ2-3; 11 nucleotides agree with TRBD2. This CDR3 comprises 16 residues. The V and J ends lost 4 bases and 1 base, in that order; junction bases with no gene match: 5. Germline CDR1 reads SGHRS; CDR2 reads YFSETQ. CDR3 sequence reads: CASSNLAGGGTDTQYF. The CDR3 nucleotides read TGCGCCAGCAGCAATCTAGCGGGAGGTGGCACAGATACGCAGTATTTT.

The CDR3 sequence is CASSSSRGGETQYF. In DNA, the CDR3 is TGCGCCAGCAGCTCCTCTAGGGGAGGGGAGACCCAGTACTTC. The chain links TRBV5-1 to TRBJ2-5; 7 nucleotides align to TRBD2. Germline CDR1 and CDR2: SGHRS and YFSETQ. This CDR3 has 14 residues. V lost 3 bases, J lost 5 bases, and 7 bases stayed unmatched. Using reference TRBV5-1 and TRBJ2-5 for the parts outside the CDR3, the full variable domain is KAGVTQTPRYLIKTRGQQVTLSCSPISGHRSVSWYQQTPGQGLQFLFEYFSETQRNKGNFPGRFSGRQFSNSRSEMNVSTLELGDSALYLCASSSSRGGETQYFGPGTRLLVL.

V is TRBV29-1 and J is TRBJ2-1; no reliable D call. This CDR3 has 13 residues. The germline gives CDR1 SQVTM, CDR2 ANQGSEA. V dropped 0 bases and J dropped 8 bases, with 11 bases sitting between them. The CDR3 reads CSVEDQMRYEQFF. The CDR3 nucleotides are TGCAGCGTTGAAGATCAGATGAGGTATGAGCAGTTCTTC.

The chain carries TRBV24-1 and TRBJ2-1, with 8 bases that match TRBD2. The V gene's germline CDR1 is KGHDR and CDR2 SFDVKD. This CDR3 has 16 residues. V shed 2 bases and J 4 bases; nucleotides not matched to a gene: 6. The CDR3 protein is CATSDSLAGSYNEQFF. For the CDR3, the DNA is TGTGCCACCAGTGATTCGCTAGCGGGTTCGTACAATGAGCAGTTCTTC.

The chain carries TRBV7-9 and TRBJ2-7, with TRBD1 matching 7 bases. Germline assignment: CDR1 SEHNR and CDR2 FQNEAQ (reference sequence). This CDR3 comprises 13 residues. Trimming removed 5 bases from V and 2 bases from J; junction bases left unmatched: 3. For the CDR3, the DNA is TGTGCCAGCAGCCTAACAGGGGCCTACGAGCAGTACTTC. It translates to CASSLTGAYEQYF.

The chain carries TRBV11-2 and TRBJ2-1; the D gene could be TRBD1 or TRBD2 (6 bases each). The CDR3 sequence is 16 residues long. Germline V gene lookup returns CDR1 SGHAT and CDR2 FQNNGV. V was clipped by 6 bases and J by 2 bases, with 17 bases between them. The CDR3 reads CASRSPRGTTYNEQFF. CDR3 nucleotides: TGTGCCAGCAGATCCCCTCGCGGGACAACCTACAATGAGCAGTTCTTC.

V is TRBV28 and J is TRBJ1-2; D not resolved. Per germline, CDR1 MDHEN and CDR2 SYDVKM. The V and J ends lost 3 bases and 8 bases respectively, with 7 bases between them. The CDR3 consists of 11 residues. CDR3 nucleotide sequence: TGTGCCAGCAGTTTGGGTGGGGGCTACACCTTC. Amino acids: CASSLGGGYTF.

The rearrangement uses TRBV3-1 (or the pseudogene TRBV3-2) and TRBJ2-2; D is possibly TRBD1 (6 bases). This CDR3 region has 15 residues. Germline V gene lookup returns CDR1 LGHDT and CDR2 YNNKEL (reference sequence). Trimming shortened V by 4 bases and J by 4 bases, and 13 bases separated the two germline ends. The CDR3 reads CASSPTGKGTGELFF. The CDR3 DNA sequence: TGTGCCAGCAGCCCAACAGGGAAGGGCACCGGGGAGCTGTTTTTT.

The chain couples TRBV5-4 to TRBJ2-5; 16 bases agree with TRBD2. The ends lost 4 bases at V and 1 base at J; junction bases unmatched: 4. This CDR3 spans 17 amino acids. From germline, CDR1 is SGHNT and CDR2 YYREEE (reference sequence). CDR3 nucleotides: TGTGCCAGCAGCCCGGGACTAGCGGGAGGGTTCCAAGAGACCCAGTACTTC. It specifies CASSPGLAGGFQETQYF.

The genes are TRBV6-6 and TRBJ2-7; maybe TRBD1 (5 bases). V was clipped by 7 bases and J by 0 bases, with 13 bases between them. CDR1 MNHNY and CDR2 SVGAGI come from the germline V gene (reference sequence). This CDR3 spans 14 amino acids. The CDR3 DNA reads as TGTGCCAGCACCAAAGGCACAGGCTCCTACGAGCAGTACTTC. Translating gives CASTKGTGSYEQYF.

This chain links TRBV7-9 with TRBJ2-7; the D gene is possibly TRBD1 (8 bases). The CDR3 runs to 15 residues. Per the germline V gene, CDR1 is SEHNR and CDR2 is FQNEAQ (reference sequence). V was shortened by 4 bases and J by 6 bases, with 19 bases between the two germline ends. The CDR3 loop reads CASSSTTGEGAEQYF. The CDR3 DNA sequence: TGTGCCAGCAGCTCGACGACAGGGGAGGGGGCCGAGCAGTACTTC.

The chain uses TRBV19 and TRBJ1-5; D gene unclear. Germline V CDR1 and CDR2: LNHDA, SQIVND (reference sequence). This CDR3 has 14 residues. The germline V and J ends were trimmed by 3 bases and 1 base, with 7 bases remaining between them. CDR3 nucleotide sequence: TGTGCCAGTAGTATGAGTCTGAGCAATCAGCCCCAGCATTTT. Encoded protein: CASSMSLSNQPQHF.